This T cell receptor beta chain originates from a study of blood T cells in healthy people across ages. Using a J-beta primer mix together with a sample-barcoded 5' primer, a second PCR was run for about 6 to 11 cycles. Via MiXCR, TCRdb re-called the 5' RACE reads, giving one row per CDR3 protein. Here the sample spans about 770,000 distinct CDR3 sequences, more than 40% being singletons. The table lists this clonotype with a few counts. V lost 0 bases to trimming and J lost 0 bases, with 20 bases between them. The CDR3 is made up of 19 amino acids. Germline lookup yields CDR1 LGHDT and CDR2 YNNKEL (reference sequence).

This clonotype originated in a man in his sixties in good health. Sequenced sample: blood. The V gene is TRBV3-1, the J gene TRBJ1-2; TRBD1 might be the D (5 bases). The CDR3 nucleotides are TGTGCCAGCAGCCAAGATTGGGGGGTGACATCCGTGGCTAACTATGGCTACACCTTC. Translating gives CASSQDWGVTSVANYGYTF. The variable domain in full, completed from reference TRBV3-1 and TRBJ1-2, reads DTAVSQTPKYLVTQMGNDKSIKCEQNLGHDTMYWYKQDSKKFLKIMFSYNNKELIINETVPNRFSPKSPDKAHLNLHINSLELGDSAVYFCASSQDWGVTSVANYGYTFGSGTRLTVV.